The following is a TCR beta chain sequence with its context. In the study's own analysis: Cell counts per sample came from amplifying reference gene primers. Assay: immunoSEQ multiplex PCR; the TCRdb copy retains only in-frame clones and omits some. The DNA was the basis for D and trimming; V, J and clone size are from that table. The table shows a few hundred thousand clones, with approximately 86% occurring only once. The entry originates in a study of blood T cell repertoires in COVID-19. Whole-study context: Italy, Spain and the United States were the sources of the convalescent and acute COVID-19 samples. PBMCs, B-cell-depleted T cells, or T cells provided the cDNA or gDNA that made up the material.

The CDR3 contains 16 residues. Per germline, CDR1 SGHDN and CDR2 FVKESK. Trimming cost V 2 bases and J 5 bases, with 19 bases left between them. The chain is built from TRBV14 and TRBJ2-7, with a tentative D call TRBD2 (6 bases). The sequenced material came from peripheral blood. The receptor was isolated from a man aged 35-49 years who had recovered from COVID-19. The CDR3 DNA is TGTGCCAGCAGCCAACTGGGGACTTCACCCGCCAACGAGCAGTACTTC. This gives the protein CASSQLGTSPANEQYF. The entire variable domain, with the rest obtained from reference TRBV14 and TRBJ2-7, is as follows: EAGVTQFPSHSVIEKGQTVTLRCDPISGHDNLYWYRRVMGKEIKFLLHFVKESKQDESGMPNNRFLAERTGGTYSTLKVQPAELEDSGVYFCASSQLGTSPANEQYFGPGTRLTVT.